The clone carrying this TCR beta chain was found a few times. Its target is not known. The data belong to a study of cytomegalovirus exposure and HLA in healthy donors. Study-wide background: The platform used for the roughly 130 validation repertoires matched that of the approximately 670 first-cohort repertoires, a later analysis reported.

Study-wide findings and caveats: Cytomegalovirus status, reportedly, was diagnosed with high specificity and sensitivity by the classifier.

Using immunoSEQ multiplex PCR, the repertoire was profiled, and TCRdb retains in-frame clones only, with some absent. The sample records roughly 120,000 clones, around 86% being singletons. V dropped 5 bases and J dropped 5 bases, with 12 bases sitting between them. CDR3 length: 14 residues. Germline V lookup: CDR1 MGHRA, CDR2 YSYEKL. The roughly 120-subject validation cohort, separate from the roughly 700-subject first cohort, included the donors. This clonotype was sampled from a man in his late teens or twenties in good health and CMV-seronegative. The rearrangement links TRBV4-1 to TRBJ1-4, with D possibly being TRBD1 (6 bases). Sequencing was carried out using PBMCs. The CDR3, as DNA: TGCGCCAGCAGCTACGGACAGATCAATGAAAAACTGTTTTTT. Translation: CASSYGQINEKLFF.